The entry that follows covers one T cell receptor (beta chain) sequence. Its target is not known. This sample's time point: week 23, last vaccination. Every single dose of the vaccine, 300 ug of mutant IDH1 20-mer peptide, came with topical imiquimod. The data originate from a study of a mutant IDH1 vaccine in newly diagnosed glioma. Trimming left V 5 bases short and J 0 bases short, with 5 bases between. This CDR3 has 14 amino acids. CDR1 MNHEY and CDR2 SMNVEV come from the germline V gene (reference sequence). TCRdb's table, derived via immunoSEQ multiplex PCR, lists solely in-frame clones and lacks some. The sample includes 40,000 to 50,000 clones, 78% of them seen just once.

The source of this sequence is a woman in her forties with glioma. Some clones in this sample may be carry-over from other donors' samples. The sample consisted of PBMCs, taken from a glioma patient whose treatment included an IDH1 peptide vaccine. V and J are TRBV27 and TRBJ2-6; D gene uncertain. The CDR3 loop is CASSLSSGANVLTF. DNA of the CDR3: TGTGCCAGCAGTCTTAGCTCTGGGGCCAACGTCCTGACTTTC.